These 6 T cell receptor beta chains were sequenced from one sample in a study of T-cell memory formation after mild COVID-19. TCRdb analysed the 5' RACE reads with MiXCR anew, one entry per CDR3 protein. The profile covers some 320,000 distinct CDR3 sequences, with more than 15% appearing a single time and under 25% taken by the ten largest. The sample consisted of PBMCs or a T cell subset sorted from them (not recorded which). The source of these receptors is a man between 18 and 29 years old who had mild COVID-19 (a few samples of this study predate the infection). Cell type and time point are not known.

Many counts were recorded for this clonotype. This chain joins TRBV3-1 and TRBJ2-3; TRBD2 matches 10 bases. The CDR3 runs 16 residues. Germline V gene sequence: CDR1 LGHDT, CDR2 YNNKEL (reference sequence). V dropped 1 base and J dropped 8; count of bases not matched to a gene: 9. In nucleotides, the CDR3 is TGTGCCAGCAGCCAAGGGGTCAGCGGGGGGGCCGGTACGCAGTATTTT. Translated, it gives CASSQGVSGGAGTQYF.

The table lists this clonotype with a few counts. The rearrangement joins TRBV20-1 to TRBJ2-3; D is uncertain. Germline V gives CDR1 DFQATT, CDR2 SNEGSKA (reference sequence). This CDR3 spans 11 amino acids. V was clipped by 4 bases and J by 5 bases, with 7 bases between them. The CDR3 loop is CSATAGDTQYF. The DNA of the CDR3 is TGCAGTGCTACCGCTGGAGATACGCAGTATTTT.

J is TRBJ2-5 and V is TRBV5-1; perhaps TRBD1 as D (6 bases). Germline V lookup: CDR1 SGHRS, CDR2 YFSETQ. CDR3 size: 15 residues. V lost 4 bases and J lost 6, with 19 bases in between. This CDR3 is CASSPDGTFGKTQYF. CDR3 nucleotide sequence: TGCGCCAGCAGCCCTGACGGGACATTTGGGAAGACCCAGTACTTC.

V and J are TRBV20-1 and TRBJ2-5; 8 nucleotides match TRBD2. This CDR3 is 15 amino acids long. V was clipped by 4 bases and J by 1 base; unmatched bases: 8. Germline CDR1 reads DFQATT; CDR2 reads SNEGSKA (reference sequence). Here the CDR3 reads CSATHPSGSQETQYF. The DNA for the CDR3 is TGCAGTGCTACCCATCCTAGCGGGTCCCAAGAGACCCAGTACTTC.

The CDR3 is CASSLAGWVGRHETQYF. The CDR3 region has the DNA TGTGCCAGCAGTTTAGCGGGCTGGGTAGGGCGCCACGAGACCCAGTACTTC. This chain joins TRBV27 and TRBJ2-5, with TRBD2 as a possible D gene (5 bases). The germline CDR1 and CDR2 sequences are MNHEY and SMNVEV (reference sequence). The CDR3 totals 17 residues. The germline V and J ends were trimmed by 2 bases and 5 bases, with 21 bases remaining between them.

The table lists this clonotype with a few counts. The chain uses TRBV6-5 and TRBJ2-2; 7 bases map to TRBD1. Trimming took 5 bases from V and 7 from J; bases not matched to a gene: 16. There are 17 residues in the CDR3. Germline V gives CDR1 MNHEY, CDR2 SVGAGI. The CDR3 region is CASSPTSAGQEFGELFF. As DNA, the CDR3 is TGTGCCAGCAGTCCTACATCAGCCGGACAGGAGTTCGGGGAGCTGTTTTTT.